Here is one T cell receptor beta chain with its context. This clonotype counts as medium-sized (0.01 to 0.1%). Its binding antigen is unknown. It has no much larger one-base neighbor in the sample; base qualities were not kept. At the junction V is shortened by 5 bases and J by 5 bases; bases outside the gene matches: 9. CDR1 is given as SGHTA and CDR2 as FQGNSA, both from the germline V gene. There are 15 amino acids in the CDR3, from cysteine to phenylalanine inclusive. Only the CDR3 DNA is retained, 45 bases long and in frame from the first base. The treatment or condition label here, explained by the study, means: in vitro stimulation with specific CMV peptide epitopes to enrich CMV-specific T cells. TCRdb records Illumina HiSeq 1500 as the sequencer. In-frame beta chains were kept once TCRdb had trimmed the public reads at Q25 with fastp and called clones with MiXCR. Rows matching on CDR3 protein sequence are summarized as one entry with the most common DNA and genes. A total of 50,000 or so distinct CDR3 sequences appear in this sample, 20% of them only once. 55% to 65% of the sample is in the top ten clones.

These data originate in a study of T cell repertoires in cytomegalovirus infection (dated by TCRdb to the late 2010s). The study in broad terms: Alongside well-studied HLA-B-restricted epitopes, the peptide stimulations were aimed at recently identified HLA-C-restricted CMV epitopes, whose presentation resists viral immunomodulation. Donor HLA type was relevant to the analysis, as public TCR beta signatures indicated carriage of CMV infection together with the matching HLA type.

Overall results and qualifications from the work: Carriers of CMV infection plus the relevant HLA type were discriminated by the cumulative frequency of public TCR beta family members in the study cohort and in an independent approximately 360-donor cohort. The ex vivo response was dominated by HLA-C-restricted CMV-specific TCR beta clonotypes, which also provided the single most frequent clonotype in two of eight donors.

Sequencing used CD8+ T cells from cultured PBMCs, obtained from culture after CMV antigen stimulation. The chain is made from TRBV7-2 and TRBJ1-5; TRBD1 agrees with 7 junctional bases. The TCR was taken from a human donor in good health (CMV status not recorded). Some clones in this sample may be carry-over from other donors' samples. The sequenced DNA: TGTGCCAGCAGCCTCTCGGACAGGAGGGATCAGCCCCAGCATTTT. Its protein product is CASSLSDRRDQPQHF.